One TCR beta chain is described in this entry. The target antigen is unknown. This sample was taken from a study of OX40 agonist ivuxolimab in advanced cancers. Study details: As their treatment, patients were administered ivuxolimab, an agonistic anti-OX40 (CD134) antibody. The study, taken as a whole, reports: Partly responding patients at 0.1-3.0 mg/kg showed some of the smallest clonal expansion.

TCRdb's table, derived via immunoSEQ multiplex PCR, lists solely in-frame clones and lacks some. The sample contains 70,000 or so clones, around 91% of which appear only once. This CDR3 region has 15 residues. Germline-derived CDR1 and CDR2 are KGHSH and LQKENI. V lost 3 bases and J lost 0; bases outside the gene matches: 3. The TCR comes from an adult with an advanced solid tumor such as melanoma, head and neck, liver or kidney cancer. The input for sequencing was CD4+ or CD8+ T cells sorted from blood, taken in a trial of the OX40 agonist ivuxolimab. V usage is TRBV18 and J usage is TRBJ2-7, with 9 bases lining up with TRBD2. In nucleotides, the CDR3 is TGTGCCAGCTCACCGACTAGCGGCCGCTCCTACGAGCAGTACTTC. Translation: CASSPTSGRSYEQYF.